Listed here are 10 T cell receptor beta chains from one sample, sequenced in a study of Graves' ophthalmopathy and Graves' hyperthyroidism. CDR3 regions of TCR beta were amplified from RNA transcripts. After a first-round RT-PCR with HTBI primers, a second-round multiplex PCR was run. TCRdb ran MiXCR on the multiplex PCR reads and lists one entry per CDR3 protein. Of around 1.1 million distinct CDR3 sequences detected, about 38% appear once; the ten largest clones hold around 10%. The sample was peripheral blood or thyroid tissue (not recorded which). These receptors were obtained from an adult man with Graves' hyperthyroidism.

This clonotype showed up just a few times. The CDR3 coding sequence is TGCAGTGCCACCGACAGGGGGCTTGGCTACACCTTC. Translating it yields CSATDRGLGYTF. The chain uses TRBV20-1 and TRBJ1-2, with 10 bases fitting TRBD1. CDR1 DFQATT and CDR2 SNEGSKA come from the germline V gene (reference sequence). Trimming took 6 bases from V and 7 from J; bases not matched to a gene: 5. CDR3 length: 12 amino acids.

The chain employs TRBV7-9 and TRBJ2-7; 8 bases are a match to TRBD1. CDR1 SEHNR and CDR2 FQNEAQ come from the germline V gene (reference sequence). The ends lost 8 bases at V and 5 bases at J; junction bases unmatched: 14. The length of the CDR3 is 15 residues. CDR3 in amino acids: CASAYSRQGTHEQYF. The CDR3 DNA sequence: TGTGCCAGCGCCTACTCAAGACAGGGGACCCACGAGCAGTACTTC.

This clonotype was seen at least ten times. The chain recombines TRBV7-9 with TRBJ1-3; no clear D gene. This CDR3 is built from 19 residues. The germline V gene has CDR1 SEHNR and CDR2 FQNEAQ (reference sequence). V was trimmed by 2 bases and J by 0 bases, leaving 20 bases between them. The DNA for the CDR3 is TGTGCCAGCAGCTTAACATCATGGCAGGCCAACGACTCTGGAAACACCATATATTTT. Its translation is CASSLTSWQANDSGNTIYF.

V gene TRBV20-1 combines with J gene TRBJ2-7, with a tentative D call TRBD1 (5 bases). Trimming left V 4 bases short and J 6 bases short, with 19 bases between. CDR1 and CDR2 (germline): DFQATT, SNEGSKA (reference sequence). The CDR3 is made up of 14 amino acids. This CDR3 reads CSANRADQGIEQYF. Here the CDR3 DNA reads TGCAGTGCTAACCGGGCGGATCAGGGTATCGAGCAGTACTTC.

This clonotype was found many times. CDR3 loop: CSARGTGSGYTF. For the CDR3, the DNA is TGCAGTGCTAGAGGGACAGGGTCTGGCTACACCTTC. J is TRBJ1-2 and V is TRBV20-1, with TRBD1 matching 8 bases. The CDR3 covers 12 residues. The germline gives CDR1 DFQATT, CDR2 SNEGSKA (reference sequence). The J segment lost 7 bases and the V segment lost 1 base, leaving 2 bases of the junction unmatched.

The V gene is TRBV7-6, the J gene TRBJ2-7; 16 bases fit TRBD2. Germline V gives CDR1 SGHVS, CDR2 FNYEAQ. Trimming removed 7 bases from V and 5 bases from J; junction bases left unmatched: 2. The CDR3 is made up of 14 amino acids. Here the CDR3 reads CASKGLAGGHEQYF. The CDR3 region has the DNA TGTGCCAGCAAGGGACTAGCGGGAGGGCACGAGCAGTACTTC.

This clonotype showed up many times. The genes are TRBV5-1 and TRBJ2-5, with no clear D. Trimming took off 4 bases at V and 4 bases at J, with 17 bases between the two ends. The CDR3 extends over 15 amino acids. The germline CDR1 and CDR2 sequences are SGHRS and YFSETQ. The CDR3 nucleotides read TGCGCCAGCAGCCGCCTAGACGACCCTAGAGAGACCCAGTACTTC. Protein sequence: CASSRLDDPRETQYF.

The V gene is TRBV14, the J gene TRBJ1-1; D gene ambiguous. The V end lost 1 base, the J end lost 2 bases, and 11 bases lay between the germline ends. The CDR3 length is 15 residues. The germline CDR1 and CDR2 sequences are SGHDN and FVKESK. The CDR3, as DNA: TGTGCCAGCAGCCAAGCCGGTTCCTTCAACACTGAAGCTTTCTTT. This encodes CASSQAGSFNTEAFF.

The chain recombines TRBV20-1 with TRBJ2-3, with a tentative D call TRBD2 (6 bases). Between the trimmed V and J ends, which lost 2 bases and 0 bases, there was a span of 12 bases. CDR3 length: 15 amino acids. The germline V gene has CDR1 DFQATT and CDR2 SNEGSKA (reference sequence). CDR3 protein: CSARRSGYSTDTQYF. The CDR3 region has the DNA TGCAGTGCTAGAAGAAGCGGGTACAGCACAGATACGCAGTATTTT.

The chain joins TRBV12-3 or TRBV12-4 to TRBJ1-2; no reliable D call. This CDR3 is 15 amino acids long. V was clipped by 7 bases and J by 1 base, with 16 bases between them. The CDR3 DNA reads TGTGCCAGCACCCTAGCGGACGGACGTAACTATGGCTACACCTTC. This translates into CASTLADGRNYGYTF.